The sequence of this T cell receptor (beta chain) was determined in a study of shared clonotypes between healthy human individuals. Study overall: The donors, two women and a few men, were aged 18 to 49. Findings and limits, study-wide: Clonotypes shared by all four sorted-subset donors had higher generation probabilities than non-shared clonotypes.

The table came from immunoSEQ multiplex PCR; TCRdb's copy has only in-frame clones and leaves some out. Of approximately 2,300,000 clones in the sample, 92% were seen once. The CDR3 length is 15 residues. Germline lookup yields CDR1 SGHRS and CDR2 YFSETQ. Deletions cut 4 bases from V and 0 bases from J, with 11 bases between. A note on this clone: Its specificity is unknown.

The sequenced sample consisted of naive CD4+ T cells from PBMCs. The subset here: CD45RA+ positively selected. The TCR originated in a man in his late teens or twenties in good health. Some clones in this sample may be carry-over from other donors' samples. The rearrangement uses TRBV5-1 and TRBJ1-3; tentatively, D is TRBD1 (6 bases). For the CDR3, the DNA is TGCGCCAGCAGCGCAGGACAGTTCTCTGGAAACACCATATATTTT. As protein: CASSAGQFSGNTIYF.